This T cell receptor beta chain was recorded in a study of T cell responses to AZD1222 COVID-19 vaccine. The repertoire was sequenced with immunoSEQ multiplex PCR; TCRdb's copy has only in-frame clones and lacks some. This table has some 120,000 clones, approximately 85% appearing once. The V gene's germline CDR1 is MNHEY and CDR2 SVGAGI. The CDR3 is 15 amino acids. V lost 0 bases to trimming and J lost 3 bases, with 11 bases between them. Sequencing was performed on peripheral blood, taken on day 0 of AZD1222 vaccination. The receptor was isolated from an adult in good health. The genes are TRBV6-5 and TRBJ1-2, with D unclear. The CDR3 bases are TGTGCCAGCAGTTACTCGGGAGACATCGACTATGGCTACACCTTC. Protein: CASSYSGDIDYGYTF.